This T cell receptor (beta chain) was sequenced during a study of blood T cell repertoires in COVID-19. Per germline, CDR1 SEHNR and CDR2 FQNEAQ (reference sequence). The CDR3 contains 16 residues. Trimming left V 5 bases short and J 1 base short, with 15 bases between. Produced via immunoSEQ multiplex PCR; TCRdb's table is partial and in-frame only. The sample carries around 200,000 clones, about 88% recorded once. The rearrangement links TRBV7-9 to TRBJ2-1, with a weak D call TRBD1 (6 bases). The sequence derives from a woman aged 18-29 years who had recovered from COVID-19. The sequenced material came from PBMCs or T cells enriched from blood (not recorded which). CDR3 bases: TGTGCCAGCAGCCCACCCGGGACACCTTCCTACAATGAGCAGTTCTTC. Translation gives CASSPPGTPSYNEQFF.